This T cell receptor beta chain was identified in a study of T-cell memory formation after mild COVID-19. Study-level information: The two donors had largely donor-specific TCR clusters. Whole-study results and caveats: CD8+ contracting clones occupied EMRA, while CD4+ ones occupied mainly CM and EM. Second-wave clones reaching peak frequency on day 37 lacked confirmed SARS-CoV-2 specificity.

cDNA libraries for TCR alpha and TCR beta, carrying sample barcodes and UMIs, came from 5'RACE with constant-segment primers. TCRdb re-analysed the 5' RACE reads in MiXCR, keeping a single row per CDR3 protein. The table lists roughly 150,000 distinct CDR3 sequences, about 25% of them singletons. Regarding this clonotype: Antigen unknown.

CDR3 length equals 14 residues. Germline-derived CDR1 and CDR2 are SEHNR and FQNEAQ (reference sequence). Between the trimmed V and J ends, which lost 3 bases and 3 bases, there was a span of 11 bases. This chain uses TRBV7-9 with TRBJ1-1; D remains ambiguous. This TCR came from an adult woman who had mild COVID-19 (a few samples of this study predate the infection). Cell type and time point are not known. Sequencing was carried out using PBMCs or a T cell subset sorted from them (not recorded which). The CDR3 DNA reads TGTGCCAGCAGCTTTAGTGGACCTTACACTGAAGCTTTCTTT. It is translated as CASSFSGPYTEAFF. The full variable domain, with the rest looked up from reference TRBV7-9 and TRBJ1-1, is DTGVSQNPRHKITKRGQNVTFRCDPISEHNRLYWYRQTLGQGPEFLTYFQNEAQLEKSRLLSDRFSAERPKGSFSTLEIQRTEQGDSAMYLCASSFSGPYTEAFFGQGTRLTVV.